A selection of T cell receptor beta chains follows, all from one sample in a study of graft-versus-host responses after intestinal transplantation. Measured with immunoSEQ multiplex PCR; TCRdb has only the in-frame clones, and not every one. Altogether almost 20,000 clones are present, around nine tenths being singletons, with the ten largest covering approximately 9%. The sequencing here drew on PBMCs, taken about 230 days after intestinal transplant. Receptors were obtained from a human patient who received an intestinal transplant, so some T cells may come from the graft donor. CDR3s include the opening cysteine and the closing phenylalanine or tryptophan. D genes are given only for firm matches. Some rows have no size entry. The others give once, few or many, or a class for an expanded clone.

d_call,clone_size,j_call,v_call,cdr3_nt,cdr3_aa
.,.,TRBJ2-2,TRBV5-4,TGTGCCAGCAGCTCCTTTTCGGGGTCCCCACTCTTCACCGGGGAGCTGTTTTTT,CASSSFSGSPLFTGELFF
.,once,TRBJ2-7,TRBV27,TGTGCCAGCCAAGCTCGGAGGCCCTACGAGCAGTACTTC,CASQARRPYEQYF
TRBD1,.,TRBJ1-2,TRBV10-3,TGTGCCATCACCCCGACAGGGGGCAACTATGGCTACACCTTC,CAITPTGGNYGYTF
.,.,TRBJ1-4,TRBV19,TGTGCCAGTAGTATACAGGCCACCAATGAAAAACTGTTTTTT,CASSIQATNEKLFF
.,.,TRBJ2-5,TRBV30,TGTGCCTGGGCAGACCAAGGGACCCAGTACTTC,CAWADQGTQYF
.,few,TRBJ2-2,TRBV19,TGTGCCAGTAGTCTAACCGGGGAGCTGTTTTTT,CASSLTGELFF
.,.,TRBJ1-6,TRBV4-1,TGCGCCAGCAGCCGGACCAGACTAGCCCAGAATTCACCCCTCCACTTT,CASSRTRLAQNSPLHF
.,.,TRBJ1-6,TRBV11-2,TGTGCCAGCAGCTTAGATTGGGCCGTCTCCTATAATTCACCCCTCCACTTT,CASSLDWAVSYNSPLHF
TRBD1,once,TRBJ1-5,TRBV6-1,TGTGCCAGCAGTGTTTTTACGGGACAGGTTTTTCAGCCCCAGCATTTT,CASSVFTGQVFQPQHF
.,.,TRBJ2-7,TRBV30,TGTGCCTGGAGTATGTTGTTACAGGGCTCCTACGAGCAGTACTTC,CAWSMLLQGSYEQYF
.,.,TRBJ2-7,TRBV21-1,TGTGCCAGCAGCAAAGACGTAGGACAGAGCTCCTACGAGCAGTACTTC,CASSKDVGQSSYEQYF
.,once,TRBJ2-7,TRBV10-3,TGTGCCATCAGTTACAACCCGCAGACTAGAACATACGAGCAGTACTTC,CAISYNPQTRTYEQYF
.,once,TRBJ2-5,TRBV7-9,TGTGCCAGCAGCTTACTTGAAGAGACCCAGTACTTC,CASSLLEETQYF
.,.,TRBJ2-3,TRBV10-3,TGTGCCATCAGAGATACGCAGTATTTT,CAIRDTQYF
.,.,TRBJ2-7,TRBV4-1,TGCGCCAGCAGCCAAGATCGGACAGCCAGGGGCCCGGAGTACTTC,CASSQDRTARGPEYF
TRBD2,.,TRBJ2-1,TRBV5-1,TGCGCCAGCAGCCCCCGGAGTAGCGGGGGACTGAAGGAGGGCAATGAGCAGTTCTTC,CASSPRSSGGLKEGNEQFF
.,.,TRBJ1-2,TRBV10-2,TGCGCCAGCAGCCAGGCTAACTATGGCTACACCTTC,CASSQANYGYTF
TRBD2,.,TRBJ2-7,TRBV10-3,TGTGCCATCAGTGATCCTAGCGGGGTGTCCTACGAGCAGTACTTC,CAISDPSGVSYEQYF
.,.,TRBJ2-1,TRBV6-6,TGTGCCAGCAGTTCCGGGGTTCCTGAGCAGTTCTTC,CASSSGVPEQFF
TRBD1,.,TRBJ1-6,TRBV6-4,TGTGCCAGCAGTGAGTCAGGGGGTGATAATTCACCCCTCCACTTT,CASSESGGDNSPLHF
.,.,TRBJ1-2,TRBV5-1,TGCGCCAGCAGCTTGTCCAACACTAACTATGGCTACACCTTC,CASSLSNTNYGYTF
.,.,TRBJ2-1,TRBV10-3,TGTGCCATCAGTGAGTCGGGGGACTCCTACAATGAGCAGTTCTTC,CAISESGDSYNEQFF
.,.,TRBJ2-3,TRBV5-8,TGTGCCAGCAGCTTCGGCGGGGGCGGGGATACGCAGTATTTT,CASSFGGGGDTQYF
.,.,TRBJ1-2,TRBV4-1,TGCGCCAGCAGCCAAGAACTTCAGGACTACGATGGCTACACCTTC,CASSQELQDYDGYTF
.,.,TRBJ2-1,TRBV9,TGTGCCAGCGGAGGGGGGATCAATGAGCAGTTCTTC,CASGGGINEQFF
.,.,TRBJ2-7,TRBV10-3,TGTGCCATCAGTCAGCAAATGGGAGACTCAACCTACGAGCAGTACTTC,CAISQQMGDSTYEQYF
.,.,TRBJ2-7,TRBV20-1,TGCAGTGCAGTTGGGGGTGGCGAGCAGTACTTC,CSAVGGGEQYF
.,.,TRBJ2-7,TRBV6-6,TGTGCCAGCAGGCCCGACAGGTACGAGCAGTACTTC,CASRPDRYEQYF
TRBD1,.,TRBJ2-7,TRBV5-1,TGCGCCAGCAGCCTGGGACAGGGGTCCTACGAGCAGTACTTC,CASSLGQGSYEQYF
TRBD1,.,TRBJ1-4,TRBV2,TGTGCCAGCCTAACCGGGACAGGAAAGGAAAAACTGTTTTTT,CASLTGTGKEKLFF
.,.,TRBJ1-5,TRBV9,TGTGCCAGCAGCGTAGCTAGGGGGAATCAGCCCCAGCATTTT,CASSVARGNQPQHF
TRBD2,.,TRBJ2-7,TRBV6-1,TGTGCCACCTCTCAAGCGGGGGGCTACGAGCAGTACTTC,CATSQAGGYEQYF
TRBD2,.,TRBJ2-3,TRBV29-1,TGCAGCGGAGCGGGGGGGTCACAGTCGACAGATACGCAGTATTTT,CSGAGGSQSTDTQYF
TRBD1,.,TRBJ2-7,TRBV5-4,TGTGCCAGCAGCTCCGGGACAGGTGTCTACGAGCAGTACTTC,CASSSGTGVYEQYF
TRBD2,.,TRBJ2-7,TRBV9,TGTGCCAGCAGCGCAGGGACTAGCGGGGGGGATGAGCAGTACTTC,CASSAGTSGGDEQYF
.,.,TRBJ2-1,TRBV7-9,TGTGCCAGCAGCGGGGCACAGGAGGGGAATGAGCAGTTCTTC,CASSGAQEGNEQFF
.,.,TRBJ1-2,TRBV9,TGTGCCAGCAGCTCCGGAGGGAACGGCTACACCTTC,CASSSGGNGYTF
TRBD2,.,TRBJ2-4,TRBV5-1,TGTGCCAGCAGCTTCGGGACTAGCGGGGGAAACATTCAGTACTTC,CASSFGTSGGNIQYF
.,.,TRBJ2-7,TRBV5-6,TGTGCCAGCAGCTTAGGGGGCTACGAGCAGTACTTC,CASSLGGYEQYF
.,.,TRBJ1-1,TRBV25-1,TGTGCCAGCTCACCGACAGCGAACACTGAAGCTTTCTTT,CASSPTANTEAFF
.,.,TRBJ1-1,TRBV27,TGTGCCAGCATGTACGGGTCGAACACTGAAGCTTTCTTT,CASMYGSNTEAFF
TRBD2,.,TRBJ2-1,TRBV4-2,TGTGCCAGCAGCCAAGACGGCGGGGGAGACAATGAGCAGTTCTTC,CASSQDGGGDNEQFF
.,once,TRBJ2-6,TRBV6-5,TGTGCCAGCAGTTGTGCACAAAGTCGGGCCAACGTCCTGACTTTC,CASSCAQSRANVLTF
TRBD1,few,TRBJ1-5,TRBV6-9,TGTGCCACCGCCCAGGGGGTGTTCGGTCAGCCCCAGCATTTT,CATAQGVFGQPQHF
TRBD1,.,TRBJ2-1,TRBV9,TGTGCCAGCAGCGTATCACAGGGGGAGCAGTTCTTC,CASSVSQGEQFF
.,.,TRBJ1-6,TRBV11-3,TGTGCCAGCAGCCCCTCGTCTACGAATTCACCCCTCCACTTT,CASSPSSTNSPLHF
.,few,TRBJ1-5,TRBV19,TGTGCCAGTAGTATACAGGGTAGGGGGAATCAGCCCCAGCATTTT,CASSIQGRGNQPQHF
.,.,TRBJ1-2,TRBV19,TGTGCCAGTAGTCAGGCCTCTGTCGTGGGCTACACCTTC,CASSQASVVGYTF
TRBD2,.,TRBJ2-3,TRBV7-8,TGTGCCAGCAGGGAGCCCAGGGGACTAGCGGACACAGATACGCAGTATTTT,CASREPRGLADTDTQYF
.,.,TRBJ2-5,TRBV30,TGTGCCTGGAGCCCAGGCTGGAAGACCCAGTACTTC,CAWSPGWKTQYF
TRBD1,.,TRBJ2-7,TRBV4-2,TGTGCCAGCAGCCAGACCCCCCGGGACAGGGGGACCTACGAGCAGTACTTC,CASSQTPRDRGTYEQYF
.,.,TRBJ2-7,TRBV11-3,TGTGCCAGCAGCACCCGCGGGGGCGACTACGAGCAGTACTTC,CASSTRGGDYEQYF
.,few,TRBJ1-4,TRBV21-1,TGTGCCAGCAGCGCGGGGGCGAGTGAAAAACTGTTTTTT,CASSAGASEKLFF
.,.,TRBJ2-7,TRBV4-1,TGCGCCAGCAGCCAGGGCTGGGGAGTCGAGTTGGACGAGCAGTACTTC,CASSQGWGVELDEQYF
.,.,TRBJ1-1,TRBV5-3,TGTGCCAGAAGCTTGAGTAATCCGCACAGACGGAACACTGAAGCTTTCTTT,CARSLSNPHRRNTEAFF